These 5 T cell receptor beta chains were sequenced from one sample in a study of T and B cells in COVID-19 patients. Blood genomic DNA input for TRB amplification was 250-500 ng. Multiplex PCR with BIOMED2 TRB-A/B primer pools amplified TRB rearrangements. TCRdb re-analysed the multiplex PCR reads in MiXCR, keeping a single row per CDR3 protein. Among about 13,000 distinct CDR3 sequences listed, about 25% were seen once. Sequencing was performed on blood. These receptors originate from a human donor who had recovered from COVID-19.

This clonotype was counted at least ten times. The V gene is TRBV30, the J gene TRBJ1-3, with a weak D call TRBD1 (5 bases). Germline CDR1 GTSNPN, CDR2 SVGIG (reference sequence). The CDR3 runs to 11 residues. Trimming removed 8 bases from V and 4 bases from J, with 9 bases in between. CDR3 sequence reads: CAGDYGNTIYF. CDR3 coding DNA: TGTGCCGGGGACTACGGAAACACCATATATTTT.

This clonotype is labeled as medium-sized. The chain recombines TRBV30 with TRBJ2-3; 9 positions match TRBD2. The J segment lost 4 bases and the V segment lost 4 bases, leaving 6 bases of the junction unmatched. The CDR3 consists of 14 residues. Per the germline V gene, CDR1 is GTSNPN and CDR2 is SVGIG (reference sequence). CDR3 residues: CAWTLAGLSDTQYF. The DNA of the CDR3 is TGTGCCTGGACCCTAGCGGGACTCTCAGATACGCAGTATTTT.

CDR3: CASSLVRGRRYEQYF. The CDR3 DNA sequence: TGTGCCAGCAGCTTAGTGAGGGGGCGTAGGTACGAGCAGTACTTC. The chain combines TRBV11-2 with TRBJ2-7, with TRBD1 matching over 7 bases. V shed 1 base and J 4 bases; nucleotides not matched to a gene: 7. The CDR3 is made up of 15 amino acids. In germline, CDR1 is SGHAT, CDR2 FQNNGV.

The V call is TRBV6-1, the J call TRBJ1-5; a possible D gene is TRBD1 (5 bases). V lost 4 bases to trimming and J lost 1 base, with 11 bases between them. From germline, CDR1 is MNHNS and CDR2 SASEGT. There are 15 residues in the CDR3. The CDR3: CASSVLRDSNQPQHF. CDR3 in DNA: TGTGCCAGCAGTGTTCTCCGGGACAGCAATCAGCCCCAGCATTTT.

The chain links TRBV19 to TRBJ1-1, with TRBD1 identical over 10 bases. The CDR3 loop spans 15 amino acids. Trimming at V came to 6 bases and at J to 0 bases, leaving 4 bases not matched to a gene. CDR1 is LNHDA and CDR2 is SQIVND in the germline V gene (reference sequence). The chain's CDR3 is CASSKTGGMNTEAFF. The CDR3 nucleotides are TGTGCCAGTAGCAAGACAGGGGGCATGAACACTGAAGCTTTCTTT.